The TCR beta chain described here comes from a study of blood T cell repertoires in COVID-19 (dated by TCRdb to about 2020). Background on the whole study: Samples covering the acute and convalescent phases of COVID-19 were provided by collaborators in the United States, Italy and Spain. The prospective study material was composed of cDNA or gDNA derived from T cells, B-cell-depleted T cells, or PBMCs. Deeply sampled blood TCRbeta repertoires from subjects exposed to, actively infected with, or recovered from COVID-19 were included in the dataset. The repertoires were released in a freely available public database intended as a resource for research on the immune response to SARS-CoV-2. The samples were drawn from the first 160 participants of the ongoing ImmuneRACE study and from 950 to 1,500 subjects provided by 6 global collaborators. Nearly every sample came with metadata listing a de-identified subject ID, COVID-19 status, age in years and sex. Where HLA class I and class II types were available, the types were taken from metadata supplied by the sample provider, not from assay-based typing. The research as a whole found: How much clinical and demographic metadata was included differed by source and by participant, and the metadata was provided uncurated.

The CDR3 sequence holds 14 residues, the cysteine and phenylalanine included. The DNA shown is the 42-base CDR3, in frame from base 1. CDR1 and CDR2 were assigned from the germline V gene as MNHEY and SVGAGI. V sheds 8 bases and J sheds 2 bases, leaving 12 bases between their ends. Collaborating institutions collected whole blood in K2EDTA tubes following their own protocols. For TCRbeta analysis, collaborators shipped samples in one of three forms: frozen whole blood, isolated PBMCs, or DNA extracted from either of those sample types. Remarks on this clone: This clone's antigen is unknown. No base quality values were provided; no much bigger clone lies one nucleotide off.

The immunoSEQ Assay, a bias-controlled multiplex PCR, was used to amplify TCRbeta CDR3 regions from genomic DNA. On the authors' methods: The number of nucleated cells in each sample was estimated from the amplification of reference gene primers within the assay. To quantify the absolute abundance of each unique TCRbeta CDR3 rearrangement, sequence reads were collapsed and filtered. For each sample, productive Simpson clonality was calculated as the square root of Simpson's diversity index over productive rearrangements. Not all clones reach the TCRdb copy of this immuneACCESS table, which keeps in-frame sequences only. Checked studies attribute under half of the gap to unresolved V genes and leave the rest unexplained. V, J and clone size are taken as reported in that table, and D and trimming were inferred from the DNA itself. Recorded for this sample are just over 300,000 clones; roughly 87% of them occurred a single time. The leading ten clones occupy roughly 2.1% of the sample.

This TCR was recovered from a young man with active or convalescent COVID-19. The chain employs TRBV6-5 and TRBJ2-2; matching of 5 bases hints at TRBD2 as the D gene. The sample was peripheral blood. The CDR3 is CASGTRTNTGELFF. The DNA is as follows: TGTGCCAGCGGTACTAGAACAAACACCGGGGAGCTGTTTTTT.